This entry features one T cell receptor beta chain sequence. Its antigen is undetermined. The entry originates in a study of CD8 T cells in ankylosing spondylitis. The CDR3 has 15 residues. Trimming stripped 0 bases from V and 1 base from J, with 7 bases between. CDR1 and CDR2 (germline): MGHRA, YSYEKL. Whole-study results and caveats: Within matched ankylosing spondylitis synovial fluid, disease-linked clones were reportedly significantly enriched. Earlier authors reported some of these motif variants in reactive arthritis synovial fluid and blood. A TCR beta motif of 8 or 9 highly homologous variants appeared characteristic of ankylosing spondylitis blood.

Molecular-barcoded quantitative 5'-RACE produced these TCR beta libraries. TCRdb independently ran MiXCR on the 5' RACE reads; one entry per CDR3 protein. This table holds about 140,000 distinct CDR3 sequences, 11% found once. This TCR came from a female donor with ankylosing spondylitis or in good health (not recorded which). The sample taken for sequencing was blood, either unsorted or a sorted T cell fraction (not recorded which). This rearrangement joins TRBV4-1 to TRBJ1-3, with D unclear. Written as DNA, the CDR3 is TGCGCCAGCAGCCAAGATGCGGAATCTGGAAACACCATATATTTT. Its protein product is CASSQDAESGNTIYF.